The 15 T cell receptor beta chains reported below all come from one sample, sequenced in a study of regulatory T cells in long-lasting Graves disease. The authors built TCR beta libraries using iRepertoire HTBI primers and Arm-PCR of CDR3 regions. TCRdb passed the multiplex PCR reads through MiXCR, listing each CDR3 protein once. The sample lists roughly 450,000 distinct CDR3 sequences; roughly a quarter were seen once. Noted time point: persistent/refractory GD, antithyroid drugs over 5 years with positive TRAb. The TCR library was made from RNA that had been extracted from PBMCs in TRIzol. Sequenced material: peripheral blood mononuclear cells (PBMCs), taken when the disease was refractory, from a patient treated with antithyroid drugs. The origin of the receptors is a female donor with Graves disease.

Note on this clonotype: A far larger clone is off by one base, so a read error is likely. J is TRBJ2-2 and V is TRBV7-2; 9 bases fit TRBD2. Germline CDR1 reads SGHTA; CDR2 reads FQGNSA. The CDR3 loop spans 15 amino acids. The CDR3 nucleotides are TGTGCCAGCAGCGGGGAGGGACTAGCTACCGGGGAGCCGTTTTTT. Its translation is CASSGEGLATGEPFF.

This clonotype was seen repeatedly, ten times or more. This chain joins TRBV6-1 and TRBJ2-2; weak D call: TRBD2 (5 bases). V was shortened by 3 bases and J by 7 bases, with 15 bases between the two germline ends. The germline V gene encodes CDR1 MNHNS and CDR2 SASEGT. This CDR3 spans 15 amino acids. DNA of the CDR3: TGTGCCAGCAGTGAGTCGAGGGTGCTGGTCGGGGAGCTGTTTTTT. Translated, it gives CASSESRVLVGELFF.

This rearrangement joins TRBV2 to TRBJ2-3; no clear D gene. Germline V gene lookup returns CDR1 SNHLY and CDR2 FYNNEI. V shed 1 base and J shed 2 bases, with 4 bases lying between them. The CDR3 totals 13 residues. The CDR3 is CASSEDNTDTQYF. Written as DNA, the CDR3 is TGTGCCAGCAGTGAAGACAACACAGATACGCAGTATTTT.

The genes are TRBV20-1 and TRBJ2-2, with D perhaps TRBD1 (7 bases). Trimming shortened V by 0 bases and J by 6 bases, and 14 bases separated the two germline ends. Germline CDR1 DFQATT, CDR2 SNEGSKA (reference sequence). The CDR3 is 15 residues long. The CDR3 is CSARDGGRGAGELFF. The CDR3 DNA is TGCAGTGCTAGAGATGGTGGCAGGGGGGCCGGGGAGCTGTTTTTT.

The CDR3 nucleotides are TGTGCCAGCAGCTGGAACTTTAACGAGCAGTACTTC. Translated: CASSWNFNEQYF. J is TRBJ2-7 and V is TRBV6-1; D is ambiguous. From germline, CDR1 is MNHNS and CDR2 SASEGT. Trimming stripped 6 bases from V and 5 bases from J, with 11 bases between. The CDR3 is 12 residues long.

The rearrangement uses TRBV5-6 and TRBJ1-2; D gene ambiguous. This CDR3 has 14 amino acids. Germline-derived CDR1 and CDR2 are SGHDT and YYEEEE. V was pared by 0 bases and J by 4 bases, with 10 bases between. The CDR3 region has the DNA TGTGCCAGCAGCTTGGATGGCTACTTCTATGGCTACACCTTC. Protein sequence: CASSLDGYFYGYTF.

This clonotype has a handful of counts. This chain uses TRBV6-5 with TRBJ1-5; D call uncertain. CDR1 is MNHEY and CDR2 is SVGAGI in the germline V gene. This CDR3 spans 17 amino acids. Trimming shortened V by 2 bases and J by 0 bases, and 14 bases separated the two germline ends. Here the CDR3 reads CASSYRTEGYSNQPQHF. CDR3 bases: TGTGCCAGCAGTTACCGGACGGAAGGCTATAGCAATCAGCCCCAGCATTTT.

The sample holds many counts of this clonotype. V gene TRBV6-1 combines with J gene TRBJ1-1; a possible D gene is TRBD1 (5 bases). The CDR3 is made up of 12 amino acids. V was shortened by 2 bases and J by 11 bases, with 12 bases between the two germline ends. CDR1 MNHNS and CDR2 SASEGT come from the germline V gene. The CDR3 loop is CASSERGDSAFF. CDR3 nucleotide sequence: TGTGCCAGCAGTGAAAGAGGGGATAGCGCTTTCTTT.

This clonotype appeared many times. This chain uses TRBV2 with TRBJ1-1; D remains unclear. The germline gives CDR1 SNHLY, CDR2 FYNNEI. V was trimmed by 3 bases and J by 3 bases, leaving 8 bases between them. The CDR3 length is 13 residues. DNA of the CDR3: TGTGCCAGCAGTGACGTCCCGGACACTGAAGCTTTCTTT. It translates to CASSDVPDTEAFF.

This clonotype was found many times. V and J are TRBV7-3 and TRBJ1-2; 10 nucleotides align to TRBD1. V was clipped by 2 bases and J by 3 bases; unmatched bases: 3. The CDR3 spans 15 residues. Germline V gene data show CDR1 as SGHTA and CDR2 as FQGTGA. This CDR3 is CASSLGTGADYGYTF. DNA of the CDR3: TGTGCCAGCAGCTTAGGGACAGGGGCGGACTATGGCTACACCTTC.

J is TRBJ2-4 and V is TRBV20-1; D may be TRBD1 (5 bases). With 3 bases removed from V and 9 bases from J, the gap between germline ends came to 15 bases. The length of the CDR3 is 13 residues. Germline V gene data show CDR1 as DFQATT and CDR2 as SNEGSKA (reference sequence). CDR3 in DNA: TGCAGTGCTAGGCCCGGACAAGTGAGCATTCAGTACTTC. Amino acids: CSARPGQVSIQYF.

CDR3 residues: CATSRALAGSYEQYF. The CDR3 DNA reads TGTGCCACCAGCAGGGCGCTAGCGGGCTCCTACGAGCAGTACTTC. The rearrangement joins TRBV15 to TRBJ2-7, with 8 bases fitting TRBD2. The germline V gene has CDR1 LNHNV and CDR2 YYDKDF (reference sequence). V trimming: 3 bases; J trimming: 0 bases; junction bases outside the gene matches: 4. The CDR3 is 15 amino acids.

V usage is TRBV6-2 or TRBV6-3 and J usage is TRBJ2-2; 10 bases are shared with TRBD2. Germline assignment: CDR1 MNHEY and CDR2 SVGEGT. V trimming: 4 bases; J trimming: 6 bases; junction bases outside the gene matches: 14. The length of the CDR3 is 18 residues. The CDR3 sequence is CASSSPPSGRNRAGELFF. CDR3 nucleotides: TGTGCCAGCAGTTCCCCCCCTAGCGGGAGAAATAGAGCCGGGGAGCTGTTTTTT.

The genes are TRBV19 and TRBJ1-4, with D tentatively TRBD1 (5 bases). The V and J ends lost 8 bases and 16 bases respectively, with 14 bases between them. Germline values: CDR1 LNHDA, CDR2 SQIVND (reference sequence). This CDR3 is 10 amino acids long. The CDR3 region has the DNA TGTGCCAGTGGGGCGGCGCGAGCGTTTTTT. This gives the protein CASGAARAFF.

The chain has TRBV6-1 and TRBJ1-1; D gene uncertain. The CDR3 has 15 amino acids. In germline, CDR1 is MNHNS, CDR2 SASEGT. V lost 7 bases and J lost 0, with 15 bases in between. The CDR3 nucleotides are TGTGCCAGCACCCCCCGTGGCAGCCTGAACACTGAAGCTTTCTTT. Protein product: CASTPRGSLNTEAFF.